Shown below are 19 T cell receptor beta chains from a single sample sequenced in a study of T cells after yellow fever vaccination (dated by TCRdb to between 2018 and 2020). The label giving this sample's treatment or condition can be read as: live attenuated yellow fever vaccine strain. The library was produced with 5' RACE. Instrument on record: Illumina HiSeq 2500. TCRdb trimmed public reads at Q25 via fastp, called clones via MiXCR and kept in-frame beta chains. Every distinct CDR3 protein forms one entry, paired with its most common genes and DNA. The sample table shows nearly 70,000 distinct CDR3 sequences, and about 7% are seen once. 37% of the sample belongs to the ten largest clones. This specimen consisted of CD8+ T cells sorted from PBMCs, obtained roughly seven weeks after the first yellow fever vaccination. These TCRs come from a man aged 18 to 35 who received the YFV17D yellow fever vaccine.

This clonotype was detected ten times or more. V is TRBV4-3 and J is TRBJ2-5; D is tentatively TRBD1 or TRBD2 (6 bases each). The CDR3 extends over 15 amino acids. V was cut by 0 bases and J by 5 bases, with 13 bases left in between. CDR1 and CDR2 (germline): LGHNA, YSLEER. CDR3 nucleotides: TGCGCCAGCAGCCAAGATACGGGGGCTTGGGAGACCCAGTACTTC. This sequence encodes CASSQDTGAWETQYF.

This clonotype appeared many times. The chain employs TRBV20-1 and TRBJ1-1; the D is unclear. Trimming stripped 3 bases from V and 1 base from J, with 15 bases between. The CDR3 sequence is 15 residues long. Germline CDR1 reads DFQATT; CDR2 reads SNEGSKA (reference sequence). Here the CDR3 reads CSASSGRTTNTEAFF. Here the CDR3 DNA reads TGCAGTGCTAGTTCGGGCAGGACTACGAACACTGAAGCTTTCTTT.

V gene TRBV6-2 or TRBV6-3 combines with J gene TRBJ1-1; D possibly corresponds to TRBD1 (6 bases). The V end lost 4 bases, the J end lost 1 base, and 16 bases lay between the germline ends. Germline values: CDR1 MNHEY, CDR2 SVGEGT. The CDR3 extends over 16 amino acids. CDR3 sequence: CASSSRGRSGNTEAFF. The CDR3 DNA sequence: TGTGCCAGCAGTTCAAGGGGGAGGTCAGGGAACACTGAAGCTTTCTTT.

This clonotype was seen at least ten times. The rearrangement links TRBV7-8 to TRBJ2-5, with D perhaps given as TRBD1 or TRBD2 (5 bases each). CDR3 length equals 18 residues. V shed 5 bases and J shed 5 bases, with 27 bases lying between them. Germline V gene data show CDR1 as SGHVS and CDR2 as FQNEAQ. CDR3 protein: CASSPPKGGGENWETQYF. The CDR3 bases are TGTGCCAGCAGCCCACCGAAGGGTGGGGGAGAGAATTGGGAGACCCAGTACTTC.

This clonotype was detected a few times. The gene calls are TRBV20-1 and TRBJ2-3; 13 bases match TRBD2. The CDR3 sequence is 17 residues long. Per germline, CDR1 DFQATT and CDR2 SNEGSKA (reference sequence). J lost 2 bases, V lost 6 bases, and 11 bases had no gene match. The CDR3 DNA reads TGCAGTGCCGACCCAACGACTAGCGGGGGGCCCACAGATACGCAGTATTTT. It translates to CSADPTTSGGPTDTQYF.

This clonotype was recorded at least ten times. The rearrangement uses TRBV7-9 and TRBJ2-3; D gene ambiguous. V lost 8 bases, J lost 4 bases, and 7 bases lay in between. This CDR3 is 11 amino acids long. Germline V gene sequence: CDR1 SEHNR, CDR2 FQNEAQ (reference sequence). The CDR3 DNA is TGTGCCAGCCGCTGGGCAGATACGCAGTATTTT. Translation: CASRWADTQYF.

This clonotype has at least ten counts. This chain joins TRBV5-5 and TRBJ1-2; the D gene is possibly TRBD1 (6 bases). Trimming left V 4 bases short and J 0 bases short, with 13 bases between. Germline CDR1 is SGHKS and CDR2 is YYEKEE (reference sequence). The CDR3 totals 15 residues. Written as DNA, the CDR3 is TGTGCCAGCAGCCTCACGGGGGGCACTAACTATGGCTACACCTTC. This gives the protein CASSLTGGTNYGYTF.

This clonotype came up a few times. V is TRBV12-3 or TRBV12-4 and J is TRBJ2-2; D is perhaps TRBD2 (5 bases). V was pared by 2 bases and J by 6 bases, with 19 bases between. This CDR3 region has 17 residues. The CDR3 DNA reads TGTGCCAGCAGTTTATTATCACCGGGAAGCGTTTCCGGGGAGCTGTTTTTT. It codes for CASSLLSPGSVSGELFF.

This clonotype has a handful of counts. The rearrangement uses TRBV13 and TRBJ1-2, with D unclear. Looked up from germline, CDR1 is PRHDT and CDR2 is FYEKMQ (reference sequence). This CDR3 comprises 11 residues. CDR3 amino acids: CASAEREGYTF. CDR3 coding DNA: TGTGCTTCCGCAGAAAGGGAAGGCTACACCTTC.

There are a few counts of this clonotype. The CDR3 sequence: CASSHRQYGYTF. The CDR3 DNA sequence: TGTGCCAGCAGTCATAGACAGTATGGCTACACCTTC. V gene TRBV6-5 combines with J gene TRBJ1-2; D possibly corresponds to TRBD1 (5 bases). The CDR3 consists of 12 residues. Trimming cost V 5 bases and J 5 bases, with 9 bases left between them. CDR1 MNHEY and CDR2 SVGAGI come from the germline V gene.

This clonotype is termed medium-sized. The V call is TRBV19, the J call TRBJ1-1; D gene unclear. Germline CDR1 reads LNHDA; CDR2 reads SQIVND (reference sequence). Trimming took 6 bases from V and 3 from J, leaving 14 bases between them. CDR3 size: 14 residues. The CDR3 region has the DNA TGTGCCAGTAGGAGTGCTGGGCCCTACACTGAAGCTTTCTTT. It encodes CASRSAGPYTEAFF.

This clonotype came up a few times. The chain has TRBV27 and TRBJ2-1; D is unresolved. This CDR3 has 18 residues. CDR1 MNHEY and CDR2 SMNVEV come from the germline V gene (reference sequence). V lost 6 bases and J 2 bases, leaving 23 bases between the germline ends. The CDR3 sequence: CASSPDRSVPVTYNEQFF. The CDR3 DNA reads TGTGCCAGCAGCCCCGACCGTTCAGTCCCGGTAACCTACAATGAGCAGTTCTTC.

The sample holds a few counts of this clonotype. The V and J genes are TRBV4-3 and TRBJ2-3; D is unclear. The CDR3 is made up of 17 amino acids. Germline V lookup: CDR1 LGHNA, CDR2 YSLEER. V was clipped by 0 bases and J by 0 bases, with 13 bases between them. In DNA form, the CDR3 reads TGCGCCAGCAGCCAAGATCCCGGACCCAAAAGCACAGATACGCAGTATTTT. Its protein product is CASSQDPGPKSTDTQYF.

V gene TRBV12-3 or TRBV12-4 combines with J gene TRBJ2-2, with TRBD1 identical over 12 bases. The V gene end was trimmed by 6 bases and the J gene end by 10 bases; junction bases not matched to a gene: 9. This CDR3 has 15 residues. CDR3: CASSLGQGANEELFF. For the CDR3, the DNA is TGTGCCAGCAGCCTGGGACAGGGGGCGAACGAGGAGCTGTTTTTT.

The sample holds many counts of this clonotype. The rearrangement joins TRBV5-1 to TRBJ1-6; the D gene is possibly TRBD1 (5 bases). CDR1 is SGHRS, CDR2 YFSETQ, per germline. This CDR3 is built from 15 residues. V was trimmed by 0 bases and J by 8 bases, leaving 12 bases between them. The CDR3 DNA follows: TGCGCCAGCAGCTTGGGGGACCGCCTGTATTCACCCCTCCACTTT. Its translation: CASSLGDRLYSPLHF.

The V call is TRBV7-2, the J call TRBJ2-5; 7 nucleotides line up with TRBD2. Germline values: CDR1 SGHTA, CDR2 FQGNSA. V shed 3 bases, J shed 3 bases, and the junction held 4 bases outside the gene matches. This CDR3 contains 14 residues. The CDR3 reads CASSFWGGEETQYF. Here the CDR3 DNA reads TGTGCCAGCAGCTTCTGGGGGGGGGAAGAGACCCAGTACTTC. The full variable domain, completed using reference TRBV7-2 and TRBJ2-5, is GAGVSQSPSNKVTEKGKDVELRCDPISGHTALYWYRQSLGQGLEFLIYFQGNSAPDKSGLPSDRFSAERTGGSVSTLTIQRTQQEDSAVYLCASSFWGGEETQYFGPGTRLLVL.

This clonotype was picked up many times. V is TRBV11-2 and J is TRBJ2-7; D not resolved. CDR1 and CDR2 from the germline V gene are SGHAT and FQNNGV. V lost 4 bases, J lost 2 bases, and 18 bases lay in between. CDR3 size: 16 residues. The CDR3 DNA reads TGTGCCAGCAGCTCAAAAAGGCGTGGATCGCCCTACGAGCAGTACTTC. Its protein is CASSSKRRGSPYEQYF.

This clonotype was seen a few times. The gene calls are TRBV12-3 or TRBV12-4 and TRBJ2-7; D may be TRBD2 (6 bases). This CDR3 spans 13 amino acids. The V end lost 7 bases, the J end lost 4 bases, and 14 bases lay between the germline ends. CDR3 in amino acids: CASNTGGSYEQYF. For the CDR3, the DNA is TGTGCCAGCAACACAGGAGGGAGTTACGAGCAGTACTTC.

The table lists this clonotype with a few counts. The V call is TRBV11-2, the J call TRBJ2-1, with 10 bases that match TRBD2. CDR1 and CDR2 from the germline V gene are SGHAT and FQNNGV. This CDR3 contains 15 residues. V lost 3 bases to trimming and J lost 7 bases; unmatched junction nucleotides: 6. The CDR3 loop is CASSLLAGVFNEQFF. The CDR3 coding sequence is TGTGCCAGCAGCTTGCTAGCGGGGGTTTTTAATGAGCAGTTCTTC.